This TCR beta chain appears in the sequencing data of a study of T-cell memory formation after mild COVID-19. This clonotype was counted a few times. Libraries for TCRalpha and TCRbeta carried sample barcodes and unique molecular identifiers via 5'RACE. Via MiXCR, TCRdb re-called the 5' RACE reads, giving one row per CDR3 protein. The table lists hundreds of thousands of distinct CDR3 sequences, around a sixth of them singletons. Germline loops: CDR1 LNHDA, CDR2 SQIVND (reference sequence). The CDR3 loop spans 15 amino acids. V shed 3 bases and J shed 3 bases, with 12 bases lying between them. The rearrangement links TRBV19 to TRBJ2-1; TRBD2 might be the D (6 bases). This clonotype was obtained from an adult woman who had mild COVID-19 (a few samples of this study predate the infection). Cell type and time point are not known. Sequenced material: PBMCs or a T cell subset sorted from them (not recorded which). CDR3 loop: CASSIGGTHYNEQFF. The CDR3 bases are TGTGCCAGTAGTATTGGCGGGACGCACTACAATGAGCAGTTCTTC.